This T cell receptor beta chain was sequenced for a study of regulatory T cells in long-lasting Graves disease. The ends lost 4 bases at V and 5 bases at J; junction bases unmatched: 5. CDR3 length: 13 residues. CDR1 and CDR2 (germline): SGHNT, YYREEE (reference sequence). Study-level points and caveats: With a small sample size, accuracy may have been reduced. Study of thyroid tissue was not done, with only peripheral blood studied. Persistent Graves' patients showed reduced TCR diversity versus newly diagnosed patients. There were preferences for TRBV28, TRBJ1-2 and TRBJ2-5 in persistent disease.

Documented time point: persistent/refractory GD, antithyroid drugs over 5 years with positive TRAb. RNA isolated from PBMCs was used to make the TCR library. Details on this clonotype: Its specificity is unknown.

Researchers made TCR beta libraries by using iRepertoire HTBI primers and running Arm-PCR on CDR3 regions. Each CDR3 protein gets one entry after TCRdb re-called the multiplex PCR reads with MiXCR. The table has 600,000 to 800,000 distinct CDR3 sequences, 30% seen once. The material was peripheral blood mononuclear cells (PBMCs), obtained when the disease was refractory, from a patient treated with antithyroid drugs. The chain uses TRBV5-4 and TRBJ2-7, with 8 bases aligning to TRBD1. This sequence originates from a female donor with Graves disease. The CDR3 nucleotides read TGTGCCAGCAGCGCGGACAGGGTACACGAGCAGTACTTC. The encoded protein is CASSADRVHEQYF.